The rows below give T cell receptor beta chains drawn from one sample of a study of neurological immune-mediated disorders. TCRdb reanalysed the 5' RACE reads using MiXCR and keeps one entry per CDR3 protein. This sample has more than 55,000 distinct CDR3 sequences, with roughly 9.7% found just once. The sample taken for sequencing was PBMCs. These receptors were taken from a young man in good health. CDR3s include the opening cysteine and the closing phenylalanine or tryptophan. The order of the fields is J gene, D gene, clone size, V gene, CDR3 DNA, CDR3 protein. The D gene is left open where the match is weak. Rows give clone size only sometimes, using once, few, many, or a class for an expanded clone.

>TRBJ2-1|-|many|TRBV29-1
TGCAGCGTTGATTCAGGGAGCTCCTACAATGAGCAGTTCTTC
CSVDSGSSYNEQFF
>TRBJ2-3|TRBD2|many|TRBV6-2/TRBV6-3
TGTGCCAGCAGTTATCGAGGACTAGCGGGAGGTAGCACAGATACGCAGTATTTT
CASSYRGLAGGSTDTQYF
>TRBJ2-7|-|-|TRBV5-1
TGCGCCAGCAGCTTGGCGGCTGATAGCAGGAGCTATAACCACGAGCAGTACTTC
CASSLAADSRSYNHEQYF
>TRBJ2-7|-|many|TRBV5-1
TGCGCCAGCAGCCCCCAGACAGGCAGCTCCTACGAGCAGTACTTC
CASSPQTGSSYEQYF
>TRBJ2-2|TRBD2|many|TRBV5-1
TGCGCCAGCAGCTTGGGGGTGACTAGCGGGAGTCCCGGGGAGCTGTTTTTT
CASSLGVTSGSPGELFF
>TRBJ2-2|-|many|TRBV25-1
TGTGCCAGCATGGGGACTCTGAACACCGGGGAGCTGTTTTTT
CASMGTLNTGELFF
>TRBJ1-1|-|once|TRBV20-1
TGCAGTGCTAGAGATTGGACTTGGAACACTGAAACTTTCTTT
CSARDWTWNTETFF
>TRBJ2-3|TRBD2|many|TRBV5-5
TGTGCCAGCAGCTTGGGTCCGGGGAGGGCAGATACGCAGTATTTT
CASSLGPGRADTQYF
>TRBJ2-7|TRBD1|many|TRBV29-1
TGCAGCGTTGGTCGTGGACAGGGGTCCCACGAGCAGTACTTC
CSVGRGQGSHEQYF
>TRBJ2-2|-|many|TRBV28
TGTGCCACACTACGGACTGTGAACACCGGGGAGCTGTTTTTT
CATLRTVNTGELFF
>TRBJ2-3|-|many|TRBV6-6
TGTGCCAGCAGTAACCAACAGAGAGATACGCAGTATTTT
CASSNQQRDTQYF
>TRBJ2-1|TRBD2|many|TRBV5-1
TGCGCCAGCAGCGCCATGTCTAGCGGGAGGGTAAATGAGCAGTTCTTC
CASSAMSSGRVNEQFF
>TRBJ1-5|-|many|TRBV5-1
TGCGCCAGCAGCCCCCTGACAGGATCTCAGCCCCAGCATTTT
CASSPLTGSQPQHF
>TRBJ2-3|TRBD1|many|TRBV12-3/TRBV12-4
TGTGCCAGCAGTTCACCCGCCGGACAGGGCCTCACAGATACGCAGTATTTT
CASSSPAGQGLTDTQYF
>TRBJ2-1|TRBD2|many|TRBV20-1
TGCAGGCTAGCGGAATACAATGAGCAGTTCTTC
CRLAEYNEQFF
>TRBJ2-1|TRBD2|many|TRBV20-1
TGCAGTGCTAGAGATCCCGGGACTAGGGACAATGAGCAGTTCTTC
CSARDPGTRDNEQFF
>TRBJ2-1|TRBD1|many|TRBV15
TGTGCCACCAGCAGACCTAGGGGGCAGGGGTTGAGCAATGAGCAGTTCTTC
CATSRPRGQGLSNEQFF
>TRBJ2-1|TRBD2|many|TRBV5-1
TGCGCCAGCAGCCCAGGGACTAGCGGAGTCTACAATGAGCAGTTCTTC
CASSPGTSGVYNEQFF
>TRBJ2-3|-|many|TRBV20-1
TGCAGTGCTAGAGATCCTAGAGGGGGCACAGATACGCAGTATTTT
CSARDPRGGTDTQYF
>TRBJ1-5|-|few|TRBV18
TGTGCCAGCTCACCCATGGGAGGAAATCAGCCCCAGCATTTT
CASSPMGGNQPQHF
>TRBJ2-3|-|-|TRBV5-6
TGTGCCAGCAGCTTGGGATCCGGGACACGGGGGACAGATACGCAGTATTTT
CASSLGSGTRGTDTQYF
>TRBJ2-7|-|many|TRBV10-2
TGCGCCAGCAGTGAGTTGGGCCACGAGCAGTACTTC
CASSELGHEQYF
>TRBJ2-5|-|-|TRBV7-6
TGTGCCAGCAGCATTGAGGGGCCCAGGAGGGCGACCCAGTACTTC
CASSIEGPRRATQYF
>TRBJ1-1|-|many|TRBV5-6
TGTGCCAGCAGCCCCGGGCCCAGGTCGGACGACACTGAAGCTTTCTTT
CASSPGPRSDDTEAFF
>TRBJ2-5|-|-|TRBV7-9
TGTGTCAGCAGCACGGGGACATCCACCCAGACCCAGTACTTC
CVSSTGTSTQTQYF
>TRBJ2-1|-|-|TRBV5-1
TGCGCCAGCAGCTCAGGGGGGGGGTCCTACAATGAGCAGTTCTTC
CASSSGGGSYNEQFF
>TRBJ1-2|-|many|TRBV11-2
TGTGCCAGCAGCCCCATGGTAGCGGGTTCAGACTATGGCTACACCTTC
CASSPMVAGSDYGYTF
>TRBJ1-2|-|many|TRBV15
TGTGCCACCAGCAGAGACCGCGACCCTAACCCTTCGAACTATGGCTACACCTTC
CATSRDRDPNPSNYGYTF
>TRBJ1-6|-|many|TRBV5-1
TGCGCCAGCAGCGCGGGACACAGCAGCGATTCACCCCTCCACTTT
CASSAGHSSDSPLHF
>TRBJ1-2|-|many|TRBV5-1
TGCGCCAGCAGCGGCGGAACGGGACGTGATAGAGCTTATGATGGCTACACCTTC
CASSGGTGRDRAYDGYTF
>TRBJ2-3|-|many|TRBV20-1
TGCAGTGCGGGATACAGGTTTTCTAGCACAGATACGCAGTATTTT
CSAGYRFSSTDTQYF
>TRBJ2-2|-|-|TRBV9
TGTGCCAGCAGCTCACCGAACACCGGGGAGCTGTTTTTT
CASSSPNTGELFF
>TRBJ2-3|-|many|TRBV11-2
TGTGCCAGCAGCCCTCTCGGGACTACAGATACGCAGTATTTT
CASSPLGTTDTQYF
>TRBJ2-5|TRBD1|many|TRBV5-1
TGCGCCAGCAGCAAAGGGACAGCCAAGGGCAAAGAGACCCAGTACTTC
CASSKGTAKGKETQYF
>TRBJ2-7|-|-|TRBV15
TGTGCCACCAGCAGAGATCCAGGGACCTACGAGCAGTACTTC
CATSRDPGTYEQYF
>TRBJ2-1|TRBD2|-|TRBV10-3
TGTGCCATCTTGGACGGCGGGAGGGCGGATGAGCAGTTCTTC
CAILDGGRADEQFF
>TRBJ2-5|-|many|TRBV25-1
TGTGCCAGCAGTGACTCCCGCGGGCAAGAGACCCAGTACTTC
CASSDSRGQETQYF